The entry below gives a single T cell receptor (beta chain) sequence along with its context. The data are from a study of blood T cell repertoires in COVID-19. Study as a whole: Sources were T cells, B-cell-depleted T cells, or PBMCs; the material itself was cDNA or gDNA.

Trimming took off 0 bases at V and 3 bases at J, with 5 bases between the two ends. The V gene's germline CDR1 is LGHNA and CDR2 YSLEER. CDR3 length: 13 residues. The repertoire was sequenced with immunoSEQ multiplex PCR; TCRdb's copy has only in-frame clones and lacks some. This sample has over 110,000 clones, with 80% to 85% found just once. This clonotype originated in a human donor in a cohort sampled during active COVID-19. Sequencing used peripheral blood. The V call is TRBV4-3, the J call TRBJ2-5; D unclear. CDR3 bases: TGCGCCAGCAGCCAAGACACGGAAGAGACCCAGTACTTC. Its protein is CASSQDTEETQYF.